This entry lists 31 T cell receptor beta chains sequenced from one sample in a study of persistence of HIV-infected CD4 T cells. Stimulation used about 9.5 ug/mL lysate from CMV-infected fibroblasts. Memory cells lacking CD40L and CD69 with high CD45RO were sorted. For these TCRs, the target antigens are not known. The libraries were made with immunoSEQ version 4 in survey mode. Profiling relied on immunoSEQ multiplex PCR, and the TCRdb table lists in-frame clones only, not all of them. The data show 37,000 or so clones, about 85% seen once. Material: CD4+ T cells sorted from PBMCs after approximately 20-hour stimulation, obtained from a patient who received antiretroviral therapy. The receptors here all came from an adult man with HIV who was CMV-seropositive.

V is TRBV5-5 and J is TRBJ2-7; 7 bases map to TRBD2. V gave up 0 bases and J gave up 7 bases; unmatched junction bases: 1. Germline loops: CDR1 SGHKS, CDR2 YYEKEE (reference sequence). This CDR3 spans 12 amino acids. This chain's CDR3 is CASSLAGGEQYF. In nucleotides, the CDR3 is TGTGCCAGCAGCTTGGCGGGGGGAGAGCAGTACTTC.

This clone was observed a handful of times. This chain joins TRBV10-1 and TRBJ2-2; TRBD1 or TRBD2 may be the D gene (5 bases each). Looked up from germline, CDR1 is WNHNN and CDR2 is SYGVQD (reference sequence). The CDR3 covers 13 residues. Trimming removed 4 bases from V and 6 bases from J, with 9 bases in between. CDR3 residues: CASSAGTSGELFF. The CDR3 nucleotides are TGCGCCAGCAGTGCAGGGACGTCCGGGGAGCTGTTTTTT.

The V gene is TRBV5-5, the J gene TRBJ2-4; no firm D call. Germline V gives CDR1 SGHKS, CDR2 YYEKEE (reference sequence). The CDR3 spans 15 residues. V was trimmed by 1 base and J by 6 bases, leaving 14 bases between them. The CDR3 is CASSLSPPPVNIQYF. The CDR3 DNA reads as TGTGCCAGCAGCTTGAGTCCCCCACCAGTAAACATTCAGTACTTC. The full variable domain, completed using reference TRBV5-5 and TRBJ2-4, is DAGVTQSPTHLIKTRGQQVTLRCSPISGHKSVSWYQQVLGQGPQFIFQYYEKEERGRGNFPDRFSARQFPNYSSELNVNALLLGDSALYLCASSLSPPPVNIQYFGAGTRLSVL.

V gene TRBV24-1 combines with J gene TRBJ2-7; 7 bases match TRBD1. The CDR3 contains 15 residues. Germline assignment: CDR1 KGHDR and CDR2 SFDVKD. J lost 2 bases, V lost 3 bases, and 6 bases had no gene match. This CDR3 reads CATSDNRDRPYEQYF. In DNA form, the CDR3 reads TGTGCCACCAGTGATAACCGGGACAGACCCTACGAGCAGTACTTC.

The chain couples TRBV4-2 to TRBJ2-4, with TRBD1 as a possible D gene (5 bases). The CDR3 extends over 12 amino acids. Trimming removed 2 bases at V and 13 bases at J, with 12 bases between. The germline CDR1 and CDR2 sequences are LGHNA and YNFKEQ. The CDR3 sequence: CASSQSRGLQYF. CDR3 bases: TGTGCCAGCAGCCAATCTAGGGGTTTGCAGTACTTC.

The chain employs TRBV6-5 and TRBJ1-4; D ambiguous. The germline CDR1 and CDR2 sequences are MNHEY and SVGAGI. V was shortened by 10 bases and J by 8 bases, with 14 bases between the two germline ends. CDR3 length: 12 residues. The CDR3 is CATRGVGEKLFF. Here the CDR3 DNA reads TGTGCCACCCGCGGTGTAGGGGAAAAACTGTTTTTT.

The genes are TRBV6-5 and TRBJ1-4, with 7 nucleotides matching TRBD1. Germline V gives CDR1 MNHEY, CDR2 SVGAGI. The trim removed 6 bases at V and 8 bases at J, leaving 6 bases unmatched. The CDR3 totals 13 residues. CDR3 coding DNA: TGTGCCAGCAGAGGACAGGTTGGCGAAAAACTGTTTTTT. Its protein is CASRGQVGEKLFF.

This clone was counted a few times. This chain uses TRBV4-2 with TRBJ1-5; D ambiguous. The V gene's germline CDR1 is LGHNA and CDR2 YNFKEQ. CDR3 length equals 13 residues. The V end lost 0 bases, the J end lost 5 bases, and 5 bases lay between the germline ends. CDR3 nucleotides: TGTGCCAGCAGCCAAGATCCGGATCAGCCCCAGCATTTT. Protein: CASSQDPDQPQHF.

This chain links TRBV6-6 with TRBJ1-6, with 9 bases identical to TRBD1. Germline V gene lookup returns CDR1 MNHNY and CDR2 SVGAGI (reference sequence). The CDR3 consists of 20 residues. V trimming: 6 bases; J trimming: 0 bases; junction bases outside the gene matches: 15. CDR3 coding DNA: TGTGCCAGCAGCCCCCGGGACAGGGATATCACGAGCTCCTATAATTCACCCCTCCACTTT. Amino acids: CASSPRDRDITSSYNSPLHF.

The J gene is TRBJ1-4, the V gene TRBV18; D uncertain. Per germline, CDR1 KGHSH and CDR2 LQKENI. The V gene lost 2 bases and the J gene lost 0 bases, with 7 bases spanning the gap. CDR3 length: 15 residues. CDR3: CASSPAGATNEKLFF. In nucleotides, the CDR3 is TGTGCCAGCTCACCAGCCGGAGCAACTAATGAAAAACTGTTTTTT.

The CDR3, as DNA: TGTGCCAGCAGCCAGGACTACGAAAAACTGTTTTTT. It translates to CASSQDYEKLFF. The chain is built from TRBV3-1 (or the pseudogene TRBV3-2) and TRBJ1-4; the D is unclear. V was cut by 3 bases and J by 8 bases, with 7 bases left in between. The length of the CDR3 is 12 residues. Germline V gives CDR1 LGHDT, CDR2 YNNKEL (reference sequence).

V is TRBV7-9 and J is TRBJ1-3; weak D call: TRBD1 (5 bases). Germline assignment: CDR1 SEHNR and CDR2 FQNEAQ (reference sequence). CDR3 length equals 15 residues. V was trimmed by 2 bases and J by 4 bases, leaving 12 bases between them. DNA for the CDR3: TGTGCCAGCAGCTTAATAGGGGCTACGGGAAACACCATATATTTT. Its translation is CASSLIGATGNTIYF.

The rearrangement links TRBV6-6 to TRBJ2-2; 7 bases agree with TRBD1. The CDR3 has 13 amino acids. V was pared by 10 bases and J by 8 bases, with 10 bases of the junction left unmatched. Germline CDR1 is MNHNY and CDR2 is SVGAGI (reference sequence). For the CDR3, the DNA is TGTGCCACCACGGGACAGCGAAATGGGGAGCTGTTTTTT. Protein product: CATTGQRNGELFF.

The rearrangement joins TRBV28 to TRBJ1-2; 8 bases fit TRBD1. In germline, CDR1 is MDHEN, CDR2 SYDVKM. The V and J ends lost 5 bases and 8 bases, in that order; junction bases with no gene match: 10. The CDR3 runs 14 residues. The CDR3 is CASSMSGGVQGYTF. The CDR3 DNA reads TGTGCCAGCAGTATGTCAGGGGGCGTGCAAGGCTACACCTTC.

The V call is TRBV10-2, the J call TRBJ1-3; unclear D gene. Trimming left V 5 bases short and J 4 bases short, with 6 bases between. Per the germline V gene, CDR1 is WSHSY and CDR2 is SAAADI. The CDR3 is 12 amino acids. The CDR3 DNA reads TGCGCCAGCAGTTTCCCGGGAAACACCATATATTTT. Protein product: CASSFPGNTIYF.

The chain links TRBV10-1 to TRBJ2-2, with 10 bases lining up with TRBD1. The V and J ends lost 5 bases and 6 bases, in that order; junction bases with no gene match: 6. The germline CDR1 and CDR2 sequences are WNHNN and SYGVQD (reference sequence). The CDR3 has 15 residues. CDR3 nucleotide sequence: TGCGCCAGCAGTCGGGACAGGGGCGGCTCCGGGGAGCTGTTTTTT. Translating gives CASSRDRGGSGELFF.

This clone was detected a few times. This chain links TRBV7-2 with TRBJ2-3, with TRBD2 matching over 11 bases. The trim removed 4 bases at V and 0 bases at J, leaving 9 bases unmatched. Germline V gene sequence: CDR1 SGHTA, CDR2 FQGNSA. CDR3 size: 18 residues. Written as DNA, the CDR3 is TGTGCCAGCAGCTCGATGGGACTAGCGGAACCTAGCACAGATACGCAGTATTTT. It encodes CASSSMGLAEPSTDTQYF. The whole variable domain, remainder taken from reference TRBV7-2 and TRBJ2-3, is GAGVSQSPSNKVTEKGKDVELRCDPISGHTALYWYRQSLGQGLEFLIYFQGNSAPDKSGLPSDRFSAERTGGSVSTLTIQRTQQEDSAVYLCASSSMGLAEPSTDTQYFGPGTRLTVL.

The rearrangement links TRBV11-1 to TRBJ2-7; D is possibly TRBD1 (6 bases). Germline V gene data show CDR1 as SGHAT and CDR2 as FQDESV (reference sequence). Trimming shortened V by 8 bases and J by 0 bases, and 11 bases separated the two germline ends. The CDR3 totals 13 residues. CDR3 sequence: CASLGDTSYEQYF. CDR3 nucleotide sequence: TGTGCCAGCTTAGGGGACACCTCCTACGAGCAGTACTTC.

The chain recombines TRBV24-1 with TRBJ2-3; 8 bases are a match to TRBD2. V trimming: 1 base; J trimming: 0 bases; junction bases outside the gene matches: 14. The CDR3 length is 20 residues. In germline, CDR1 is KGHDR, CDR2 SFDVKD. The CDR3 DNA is TGTGCCACCAGTGATTTACGGCGGGGGGCCGCGACTGCTAGCACAGATACGCAGTATTTT. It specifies CATSDLRRGAATASTDTQYF.

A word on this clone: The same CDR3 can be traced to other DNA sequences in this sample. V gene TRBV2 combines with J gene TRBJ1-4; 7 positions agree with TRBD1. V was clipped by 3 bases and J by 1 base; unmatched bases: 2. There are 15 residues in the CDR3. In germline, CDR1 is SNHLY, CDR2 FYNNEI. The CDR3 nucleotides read TGTGCCAGCAGTGAGGACAGGCAAACTAATGAAAAACTGTTTTTT. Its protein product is CASSEDRQTNEKLFF. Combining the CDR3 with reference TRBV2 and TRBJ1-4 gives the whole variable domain EPEVTQTPSHQVTQMGQEVILRCVPISNHLYFYWYRQILGQKVEFLVSFYNNEISEKSEIFDDQFSVERPDGSNFTLKIRSTKLEDSAMYFCASSEDRQTNEKLFFGSGTQLSVL.

The CDR3 nucleotides read TGTGCCAGCAACACTAGGGGTGGCGTTGGCACCGGGGAGCTGTTTTTT. It yields the protein CASNTRGGVGTGELFF. This chain joins TRBV7-6 and TRBJ2-2, with D possibly called TRBD1 or TRBD2 (5 bases each). The CDR3 contains 16 residues. CDR1 SGHVS and CDR2 FNYEAQ come from the germline V gene. Trimming took off 7 bases at V and 4 bases at J, with 19 bases between the two ends.

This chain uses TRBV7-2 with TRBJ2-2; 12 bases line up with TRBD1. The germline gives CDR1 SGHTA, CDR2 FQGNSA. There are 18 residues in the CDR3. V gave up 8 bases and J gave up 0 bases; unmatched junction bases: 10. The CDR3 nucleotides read TGTGCCAGCGGACCGATGGGACAGGGGGCAGCGAACACCGGGGAGCTGTTTTTT. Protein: CASGPMGQGAANTGELFF.

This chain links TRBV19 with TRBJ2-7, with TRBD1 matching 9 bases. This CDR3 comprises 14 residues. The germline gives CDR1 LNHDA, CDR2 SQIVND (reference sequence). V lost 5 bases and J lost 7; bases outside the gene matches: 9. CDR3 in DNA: TGTGCCAGTAGTGGAAGGACAGGGGATCGGGAGCAGTACTTC. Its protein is CASSGRTGDREQYF.

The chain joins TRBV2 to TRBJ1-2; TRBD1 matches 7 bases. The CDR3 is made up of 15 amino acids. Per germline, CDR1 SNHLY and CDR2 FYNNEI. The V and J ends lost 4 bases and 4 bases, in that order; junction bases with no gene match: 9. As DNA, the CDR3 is TGTGCCAGCAGTGTGGAAGGCGCAGGGGGCTATGGCTACACCTTC. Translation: CASSVEGAGGYGYTF. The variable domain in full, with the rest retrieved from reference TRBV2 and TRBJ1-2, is EPEVTQTPSHQVTQMGQEVILRCVPISNHLYFYWYRQILGQKVEFLVSFYNNEISEKSEIFDDQFSVERPDGSNFTLKIRSTKLEDSAMYFCASSVEGAGGYGYTFGSGTRLTVV.

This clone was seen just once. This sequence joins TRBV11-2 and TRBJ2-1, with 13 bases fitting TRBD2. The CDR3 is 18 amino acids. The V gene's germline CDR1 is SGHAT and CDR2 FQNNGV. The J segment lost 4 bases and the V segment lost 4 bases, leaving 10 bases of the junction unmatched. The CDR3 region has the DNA TGTGCCAGCAGCTCGGGACTAGCGGGGCGTCTAAGATACAATGAGCAGTTCTTC. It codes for CASSSGLAGRLRYNEQFF.

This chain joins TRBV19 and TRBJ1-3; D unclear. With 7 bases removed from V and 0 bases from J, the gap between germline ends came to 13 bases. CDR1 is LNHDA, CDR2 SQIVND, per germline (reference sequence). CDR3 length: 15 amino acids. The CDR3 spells CASMKMYASGNTIYF. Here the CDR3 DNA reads TGTGCCAGTATGAAGATGTACGCCTCTGGAAACACCATATATTTT. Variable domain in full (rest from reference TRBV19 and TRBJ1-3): DGGITQSPKYLFRKEGQNVTLSCEQNLNHDAMYWYRQDPGQGLRLIYYSQIVNDFQKGDIAEGYSVSREKKESFPLTVTSAQKNPTAFYLCASMKMYASGNTIYFGEGSWLTVV.

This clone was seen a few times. In DNA form, the CDR3 reads TGTGCCAGCAGCACCGACCAAGGCGGTTCACCCCTCCACTTT. Amino acids: CASSTDQGGSPLHF. This sequence joins TRBV7-8 and TRBJ1-6; D is unclear. This CDR3 is 14 amino acids long. Germline values: CDR1 SGHVS, CDR2 FQNEAQ. V was trimmed by 5 bases and J by 9 bases, leaving 14 bases between them.

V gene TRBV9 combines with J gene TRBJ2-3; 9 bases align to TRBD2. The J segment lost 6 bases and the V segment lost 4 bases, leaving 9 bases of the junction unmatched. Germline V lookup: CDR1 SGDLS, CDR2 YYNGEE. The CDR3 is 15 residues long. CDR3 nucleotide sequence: TGTGCCAGCAGCCTCTCCGGGACTAGCTGGGATACGCAGTATTTT. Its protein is CASSLSGTSWDTQYF.

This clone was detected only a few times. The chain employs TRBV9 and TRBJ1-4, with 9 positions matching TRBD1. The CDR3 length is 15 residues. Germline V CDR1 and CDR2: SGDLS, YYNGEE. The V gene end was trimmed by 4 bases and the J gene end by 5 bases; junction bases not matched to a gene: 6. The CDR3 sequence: CASSPRQGGNEKLFF. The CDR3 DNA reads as TGTGCCAGCAGCCCGCGACAGGGGGGAAATGAAAAACTGTTTTTT.

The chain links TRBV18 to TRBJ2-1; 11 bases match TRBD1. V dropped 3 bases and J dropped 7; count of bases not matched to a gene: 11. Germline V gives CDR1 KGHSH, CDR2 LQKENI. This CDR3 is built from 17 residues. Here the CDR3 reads CASSPLYGTGGTNEQFF. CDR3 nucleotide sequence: TGTGCCAGCTCACCTTTGTACGGGACAGGGGGTACTAATGAGCAGTTCTTC.

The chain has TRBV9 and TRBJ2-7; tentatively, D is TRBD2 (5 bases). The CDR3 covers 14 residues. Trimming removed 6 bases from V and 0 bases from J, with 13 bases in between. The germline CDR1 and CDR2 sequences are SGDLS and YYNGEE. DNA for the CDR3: TGTGCCAGCACCAAAGGACTTTTCTCCTACGAGCAGTACTTC. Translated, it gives CASTKGLFSYEQYF. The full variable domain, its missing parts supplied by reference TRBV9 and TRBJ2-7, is DSGVTQTPKHLITATGQRVTLRCSPRSGDLSVYWYQQSLDQGLQFLIQYYNGEERAKGNILERFSAQQFPDLHSELNLSSLELGDSALYFCASTKGLFSYEQYFGPGTRLTVT.